Presented here are 8 T cell receptor beta chains from one specimen sequenced in a study of blood T cell repertoires in COVID-19. Sequencing was performed with immunoSEQ multiplex PCR; in TCRdb, only in-frame clones are kept and a portion is missing. This sample has about 360,000 clones, with 80% to 90% found just once. Sequenced sample: peripheral blood. The source is a woman in her sixties or seventies with COVID-19, enrolled during active disease.

J is TRBJ2-5 and V is TRBV19, with D possibly matching TRBD1 (6 bases). From germline, CDR1 is LNHDA and CDR2 SQIVND (reference sequence). CDR3 length equals 12 residues. V was trimmed by 2 bases and J by 5 bases, leaving 6 bases between them. The CDR3 nucleotides read TGTGCCAGTAGTATACAGGGGGAGACCCAGTACTTC. The encoded protein is CASSIQGETQYF.

Comments on this clone: Other DNA sequences from this sample encode an identical CDR3 as well. Here the CDR3 reads CASSLGQGVTNEKLFF. The CDR3 nucleotides are TGCGCCAGCAGCTTGGGACAGGGGGTGACTAATGAAAAACTGTTTTTT. J is TRBJ1-4 and V is TRBV5-1; TRBD1 agrees at 9 bases. Per germline, CDR1 SGHRS and CDR2 YFSETQ. The CDR3 length is 16 residues. The J segment lost 2 bases and the V segment lost 0 bases, leaving 2 bases of the junction unmatched.

CDR3 sequence (DNA): TGTGCCAGCTTCAGTCCTAGTCATGGCTACACCTTC. Protein sequence: CASFSPSHGYTF. The chain is built from TRBV27 and TRBJ1-2; D call uncertain. Germline V CDR1 and CDR2: MNHEY, SMNVEV (reference sequence). With 8 bases removed from V and 6 bases from J, the gap between germline ends came to 13 bases. The CDR3 spans 12 residues.

This chain joins TRBV19 and TRBJ2-5, with 12 nucleotides matching TRBD2. This CDR3 contains 15 residues. Germline CDR1 LNHDA, CDR2 SQIVND (reference sequence). Trimming took 3 bases from V and 6 from J; bases not matched to a gene: 5. The CDR3 sequence is CASSILAGGQKTQYF. In DNA, the CDR3 is TGTGCCAGTAGTATTCTAGCGGGGGGGCAAAAGACCCAGTACTTC.

The rearrangement uses TRBV7-2 and TRBJ2-1; 9 bases match TRBD2. The CDR3 has 15 amino acids. Per germline, CDR1 SGHTA and CDR2 FQGNSA. J lost 7 bases, V lost 2 bases, and 6 bases had no gene match. CDR3 amino acids: CASSLFLAGSNEQFF. CDR3 DNA sequence: TGTGCCAGCAGCTTATTTCTAGCGGGGTCGAATGAGCAGTTCTTC.

The chain combines TRBV30 with TRBJ1-2; 7 positions agree with TRBD1. CDR1 and CDR2 (germline): GTSNPN, SVGIG (reference sequence). After removal of 1 base from V and 4 bases from J, the junction contained 3 bases not matched to a gene. The CDR3 runs to 13 residues. The DNA for the CDR3 is TGTGCCTGGAGTGAGGACAGGCCCTATGGCTACACCTTC. It specifies CAWSEDRPYGYTF.

This clone was counted once. The chain carries TRBV27 and TRBJ1-2, with a tentative D call TRBD1 (6 bases). Germline values: CDR1 MNHEY, CDR2 SMNVEV (reference sequence). V gave up 3 bases and J gave up 7 bases, with 18 bases separating them. The CDR3 length is 15 residues. CDR3 sequence: CASSFQGIELGGYTF. CDR3 nucleotides: TGTGCCAGCAGTTTTCAGGGGATAGAATTGGGTGGCTACACCTTC.

The chain joins TRBV5-4 to TRBJ2-3, with a possible D match to TRBD2 (6 bases). CDR1 and CDR2 (germline): SGHNT, YYREEE (reference sequence). Trimming took 6 bases from V and 0 from J, leaving 14 bases between them. The CDR3 is 15 residues long. CDR3 sequence (DNA): TGTGCCAGCAATCCCGGGGGTACTAGCACAGATACGCAGTATTTT. Residues: CASNPGGTSTDTQYF. Variable domain in full (rest from reference TRBV5-4 and TRBJ2-3): ETGVTQSPTHLIKTRGQQVTLRCSSQSGHNTVSWYQQALGQGPQFIFQYYREEENGRGNFPPRFSGLQFPNYSSELNVNALELDDSALYLCASNPGGTSTDTQYFGPGTRLTVL.